Below, 8 T cell receptor beta chains from the same sample are listed, as sequenced in a study of spatial heterogeneity in lung cancer. TCRdb re-analysed the 5' RACE reads in MiXCR, keeping a single row per CDR3 protein. The table records around 8,100 distinct CDR3 sequences, more than 13% of them present only once. No antigen has been identified for these receptors. Points from the study as a whole: In tumors, expanded intratumoral alpha and beta TCR counts tracked mutation counts.

The time point here: sample taken at primary tumor resection. Here the sequenced sample was lung tumor tissue, taken at surgery. These receptors were taken from a female donor with early-stage non-small cell lung cancer.

This clonotype is judged medium-sized. This beta chain is an off-target read within a library intended for alpha chains, so its frequency means little. J is TRBJ2-5 and V is TRBV11-2, with a weak D call TRBD2 (5 bases). Germline assignment: CDR1 SGHAT and CDR2 FQNNGV. The CDR3 totals 14 residues. Between the trimmed V and J ends, which lost 5 bases and 5 bases, there was a span of 15 bases. The CDR3 here is CASSRGPKRETQYF. The CDR3 region has the DNA TGTGCCAGCAGCCGGGGTCCTAAGCGGGAGACCCAGTACTTC.

In its sample, this clonotype ranks as medium-sized. This beta chain is a stray sequence in a library constructed for alpha chains; its clone size is not meaningful. This chain connects TRBV28 to TRBJ1-6; 10 bases line up with TRBD1. V shed 6 bases, J shed 3 bases, and the junction held 2 bases outside the gene matches. Looked up from germline, CDR1 is MDHEN and CDR2 is SYDVKM. This CDR3 has 15 amino acids. The CDR3 nucleotides are TGTGCCAGCAGGACAGGGGGCTTCTATAATTCACCCCTCCACTTT. Residues: CASRTGGFYNSPLHF.

This clonotype rates as medium-sized. This beta chain was picked up by a library intended for alpha chains and is off target, so its count carries little meaning. This rearrangement joins TRBV28 to TRBJ1-2; D not resolved. V was clipped by 8 bases and J by 6 bases, with 13 bases between them. Germline-derived CDR1 and CDR2 are MDHEN and SYDVKM. The CDR3 has 12 amino acids. CDR3 in amino acids: CASGVVFNGYTF. CDR3 coding DNA: TGTGCCAGCGGAGTGGTTTTTAATGGCTACACCTTC.

This clonotype is classed as medium-sized. Found in a library prepared for alpha chains, this beta chain is an off-target read, and its abundance has little meaning. The chain joins TRBV11-2 to TRBJ2-1; D is uncertain. Germline assignment: CDR1 SGHAT and CDR2 FQNNGV. Trimming removed 4 bases from V and 9 bases from J, with 16 bases in between. The CDR3 is 14 residues long. CDR3 DNA: TGTGCCAGCAGCTCCCAGCCGAGGTTGGGTGAGCAGTTCTTC. This gives the protein CASSSQPRLGEQFF.

This clonotype counts as medium-sized (0.01 to 0.1%). The library was built for alpha chains, so this beta chain is an off-target read and its size means little. The gene calls are TRBV19 and TRBJ2-1; D is uncertain. The CDR3 loop spans 12 amino acids. Trimming stripped 5 bases from V and 8 bases from J, with 10 bases between. CDR1 and CDR2 from the germline V gene are LNHDA and SQIVND (reference sequence). CDR3 sequence: CASSPGGYEQFF. In nucleotides, the CDR3 is TGTGCCAGTAGTCCCGGTGGGTATGAGCAGTTCTTC.

By share of the sample, this clonotype is medium-sized (0.01 to 0.1%). This beta chain is off target for a library built for alpha chains, so its abundance means little. The rearrangement joins TRBV6-5 to TRBJ2-5, with TRBD1 matching over 8 bases. Germline assignment: CDR1 MNHEY and CDR2 SVGAGI. CDR3 length equals 14 residues. The ends lost 7 bases at V and 2 bases at J; junction bases unmatched: 6. CDR3 protein: CASTPRTGQETQYF. DNA for the CDR3: TGTGCCAGCACCCCCCGGACAGGGCAAGAGACCCAGTACTTC.

By sample fraction, this clonotype is medium-sized. This beta chain came through as a stray read in a library set up for alpha chains, and its size says little. The chain carries TRBV6-2 or TRBV6-3 and TRBJ1-2, with D hard to call. The CDR3 runs 11 residues. Trimming removed 9 bases at V and 5 bases at J, with 10 bases between. Germline V lookup: CDR1 MNHEY, CDR2 SVGEGT. This chain's CDR3 is CASGLFYGYTF. CDR3 coding DNA: TGTGCCAGTGGACTCTTTTATGGCTACACCTTC.

The sample holds many counts of this clonotype. This beta chain was picked up by a library intended for alpha chains and is off target, so its count carries little meaning. This sequence joins TRBV11-2 and TRBJ1-2, with D perhaps matching TRBD1 (6 bases). The CDR3 loop spans 13 amino acids. Trimming shortened V by 4 bases and J by 8 bases, and 14 bases separated the two germline ends. Germline assignment: CDR1 SGHAT and CDR2 FQNNGV. The CDR3 reads CASSSIQGVGYTF. CDR3 sequence (DNA): TGTGCCAGCAGCTCCATACAGGGAGTCGGCTACACCTTC.